These T cell receptor beta chains were read from a single sample in a study of blood T cell repertoires in COVID-19. Clones were read by immunoSEQ multiplex PCR, and TCRdb kept only the in-frame ones, dropping some. The data show 200,000 to 250,000 clones, more than 70% seen once. The specimen was peripheral blood. Receptors were obtained from a man older than 75 with acute or convalescent COVID-19. The CDR3 runs from the conserved cysteine through the conserved F or W. D genes are given only for firm matches. A clone size is listed for some rows: how often the clone was seen (once, few, many), or a class if it is expanded.

NA,NA,TRBJ1-1,TRBV11-2,TGTGCCAGCAGCTTATCTTCGAGGGGAGGGGCAAACACTGAAGCTTTCTTT,CASSLSSRGGANTEAFF
NA,NA,TRBJ2-3,TRBV19,TGTGCCAGTAGAGGTTCCCCAGGTACGCAGTATTTT,CASRGSPGTQYF
many,NA,TRBJ1-1,TRBV6-6,TGTGCCAGCAATCTCGCGGGGAACACTGAAGCTTTCTTT,CASNLAGNTEAFF
NA,NA,TRBJ2-7,TRBV7-9,TGTGCCAGCAGCCCAGGGGGGAGGTCTTACGAGCAGTACTTC,CASSPGGRSYEQYF
NA,NA,TRBJ1-3,TRBV6-5,TGTGCCAGCAGTCTGGGGCCCCAGACCGGAAACACCATATATTTT,CASSLGPQTGNTIYF
NA,TRBD1,TRBJ2-1,TRBV29-1,TGCAGAGTAGGGACAGGTGGTAATGAGCAGTTCTTC,CRVGTGGNEQFF
NA,NA,TRBJ1-1,TRBV5-1,TGCGCCAGCAGCCCCGGGGGGCCCACTGAAGCTTTCTTT,CASSPGGPTEAFF
NA,TRBD1,TRBJ2-3,TRBV2,TGTGCCAGCAGTGGACAGGGGGCATCGGATACGCAGTATTTT,CASSGQGASDTQYF
NA,TRBD1,TRBJ1-2,TRBV6-5,TGTGCCAGCAGGACGGGACAGGGGGGCTACACCTTC,CASRTGQGGYTF
NA,TRBD1,TRBJ2-5,TRBV2,TGTGCCAGCAGTTTGGACAGGGGCGAACAAGAGACCCAGTACTTC,CASSLDRGEQETQYF
NA,NA,TRBJ1-2,TRBV2,TGTGCCAGCAGTGCGTCGACGGGCCCGGGAGGCTACACCTTC,CASSASTGPGGYTF
NA,TRBD1,TRBJ2-3,TRBV7-9,TGTGCCAGCAGCTTATCGACAGGGTCCACAGATACGCAGTATTTT,CASSLSTGSTDTQYF
NA,TRBD1,TRBJ1-5,TRBV6-5,TGTGCCAGCAGTTACGGGACAGTCAATAGCAATCAGCCCCAGCATTTT,CASSYGTVNSNQPQHF
NA,NA,TRBJ2-2,TRBV24-1,TGTGCCACCAGCAAAGGGGCAAGGGAGCTGTTTTTT,CATSKGARELFF
NA,NA,TRBJ2-4,TRBV7-9,TGTGCCAGCAGCTCCGTTAGCCAGGGTTATAGAAACATTCAGTACTTC,CASSSVSQGYRNIQYF
NA,TRBD1,TRBJ1-3,TRBV2,TGTGCCAGCAGGGACAGGTCCTCTGGAAACACCATATATTTT,CASRDRSSGNTIYF
few,TRBD2,TRBJ2-7,TRBV28,TGTGCCAGCAGTTTATTGGGCGGGAGCCTCTACGAGCAGTACTTC,CASSLLGGSLYEQYF
NA,TRBD2,TRBJ2-1,TRBV6-5,TGTGCCAGCAGCGGGAGGATCTGGGACAATGAGCAGTTCTTC,CASSGRIWDNEQFF
NA,NA,TRBJ2-5,TRBV6-5,TGTGCCAGCAGTTACAAACGAACAAAGCAAGAGACCCAGTACTTC,CASSYKRTKQETQYF
NA,TRBD1,TRBJ1-2,TRBV2,TGTGCCAGCGGAGATCCGGGACAGGGACATGGCTACACCTTC,CASGDPGQGHGYTF
once,NA,TRBJ2-7,TRBV6-5,TGTGCCAGCACCGCCAGCTATCAGGGCGAGCAGTACTTC,CASTASYQGEQYF
NA,TRBD1,TRBJ1-1,TRBV7-6,TGTGCCAGCCTGCTGGGACAGGGGGGGATGAACACTGAAGCTTTCTTT,CASLLGQGGMNTEAFF
NA,TRBD1,TRBJ1-1,TRBV7-2,TGTGCCAGCAGCACACAGGGGAGAACTGAAGCTTTCTTT,CASSTQGRTEAFF
once,NA,TRBJ1-2,TRBV28,TGTGCCAGCAGTTTATTGTCCGGGAGAGACTCACACTATGGCTACACCTTC,CASSLLSGRDSHYGYTF
NA,TRBD2,TRBJ2-5,TRBV28,TGTGCCAGCACCCCCCCGGCGGGGGGGCTAGAGACCCAGTACTTC,CASTPPAGGLETQYF
NA,NA,TRBJ1-3,TRBV4-3,TGCGCCAGCAGCCTCCAACTCCAGGCAGACTCTGGAAACACCATATATTTT,CASSLQLQADSGNTIYF
NA,NA,TRBJ2-2,TRBV28,TGTGCCACCGCCCCTGGGGGGGGGCCGAACACCGGGGAGCTGTTTTTT,CATAPGGGPNTGELFF
NA,NA,TRBJ2-3,TRBV9,TGTGCCAGCAGCCCCTCGGGCCCAGGGGCTAGCACAGATACGCAGTATTTT,CASSPSGPGASTDTQYF
NA,NA,TRBJ2-1,TRBV19,TGTGCCAGTTCGTCAGGGAAGGGATCCTACAATGAGCAGTTCTTC,CASSSGKGSYNEQFF
NA,TRBD2,TRBJ2-2,TRBV9,TGTGCCAGCAGCGTAGAGGGCGGGAGAAGTCCCGGGGAGCTGTTTTTT,CASSVEGGRSPGELFF
NA,NA,TRBJ1-2,TRBV29-1,TGCAGCGTTGAACCGCCAGGGGCCAAGGGCTACACCTTC,CSVEPPGAKGYTF
NA,NA,TRBJ1-2,TRBV28,TGTGCCAGCAGTTTATACAGGGACCCCCCGGGAGGCTACACCTTC,CASSLYRDPPGGYTF
NA,TRBD2,TRBJ2-3,TRBV7-4,TGTGCCAGCAGCCGGACCCTTAAAAGCGGGGGGGCCACAGATACGCAGTATTTT,CASSRTLKSGGATDTQYF
NA,TRBD2,TRBJ2-1,TRBV27,TGTGCCAGCCGTACTAGCGGACCTTACAATGAGCAGTTCTTC,CASRTSGPYNEQFF
NA,NA,TRBJ2-1,TRBV6-1,TGTGCCAGCAGTGAAACGGGACACCTAACGGACAATGAGCAGTTCTTC,CASSETGHLTDNEQFF
few,TRBD2,TRBJ2-1,TRBV6-1,TGTGCCAGCAGTGAGCTAGCGGGAGGGGGGTCTTACAATGAGCAGTTCTTC,CASSELAGGGSYNEQFF
few,TRBD2,TRBJ2-1,TRBV19,TGTGCCAGTAGTCAAAGGGGGGGCAGGGTGACTGAACTAGCGGGTTACAATGAGCAGTTCTTC,CASSQRGGRVTELAGYNEQFF